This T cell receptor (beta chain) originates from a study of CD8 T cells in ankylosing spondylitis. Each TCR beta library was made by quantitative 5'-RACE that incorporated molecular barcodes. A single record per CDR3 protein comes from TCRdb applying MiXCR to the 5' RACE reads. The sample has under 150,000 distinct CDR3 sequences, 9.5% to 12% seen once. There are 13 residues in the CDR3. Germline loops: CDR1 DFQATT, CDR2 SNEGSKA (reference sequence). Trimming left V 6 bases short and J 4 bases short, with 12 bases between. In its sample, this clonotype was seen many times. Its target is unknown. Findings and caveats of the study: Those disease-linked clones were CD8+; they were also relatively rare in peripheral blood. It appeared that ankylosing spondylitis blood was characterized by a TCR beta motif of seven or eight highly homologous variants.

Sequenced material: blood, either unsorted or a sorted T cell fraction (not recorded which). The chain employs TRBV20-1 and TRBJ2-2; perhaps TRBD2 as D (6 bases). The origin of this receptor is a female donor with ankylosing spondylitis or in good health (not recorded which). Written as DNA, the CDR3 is TGCAGTGCCCGGGACTCTTTCACCGGGGAGCTGTTTTTT. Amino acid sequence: CSARDSFTGELFF.